This is a list of T cell receptor beta chains from one sample in a study of patients and donors after allogeneic stem cell transplantation. MiXCR was run by TCRdb on the RT-PCR reads, yielding one entry per CDR3 protein. The repertoire holds over 150,000 distinct CDR3 sequences, with more than 35% as singletons. Sequenced input: blood, either unsorted or a sorted T cell fraction (not recorded which). These receptors all stem from a human donor who was either an allogeneic HSCT recipient or a stem cell or donor lymphocyte infusion donor (not recorded which). It is not recorded whose cells these are; they may come from a transplant donor. CDR3s include the opening cysteine and the closing phenylalanine or tryptophan. D genes are given only for firm matches. Not all rows give a size; the values are once, few, many and, for expanded clones, a class.

j_call,v_call,d_call,clone_size,cdr3_aa,cdr3_nt
TRBJ1-4,TRBV5-1,TRBD1,-,CASSPVEYRGNEKLFF,TGCGCCAGCAGCCCCGTGGAATACAGGGGTAATGAAAAACTGTTTTTT
TRBJ1-2,TRBV6-1,-,-,CASSGTQLGTNYGYTF,TGTGCCAGCAGTGGGACACAGCTGGGGACTAACTATGGCTACACCTTC
TRBJ2-5,TRBV28,-,once,CASSLSRGPQETQYF,TGTGCCAGCAGTTTGAGTCGGGGGCCACAAGAGACCCAGTACTTC
TRBJ2-5,TRBV28,-,-,CASSLVGEGPETQYF,TGTGCCAGCAGTTTAGTCGGGGAAGGCCCGGAGACCCAGTACTTC
TRBJ2-1,TRBV20-1,TRBD2,-,CSATFSGRTHEQFF,TGCAGTGCCACCTTTAGCGGGAGGACCCATGAGCAGTTCTTC
TRBJ1-4,TRBV20-1,TRBD1,-,CSATVAGGEKLFF,TGCAGTGCTACCGTGGCAGGGGGTGAAAAACTGTTTTTT
TRBJ2-1,TRBV20-1,TRBD2,-,CSARGMTSGSGNEQFF,TGCAGTGCTAGAGGAATGACTAGCGGGAGCGGGAATGAGCAGTTCTTC
TRBJ1-1,TRBV5-1,-,-,CASSLGRFAAGRNTEAFF,TGCGCCAGCAGCTTGGGCCGATTTGCGGCAGGGAGGAACACTGAAGCTTTCTTT
TRBJ1-3,TRBV6-6,-,few,CASSSRGEGNTIYF,TGTGCCAGCAGCTCCCGAGGAGAGGGAAACACCATATATTTT
TRBJ1-4,TRBV12-3/TRBV12-4,-,few,CASSSGNEKLFF,TGTGCCAGCAGTTCCGGGAACGAAAAACTGTTTTTT
TRBJ2-2,TRBV9,-,-,CASSVGGPGELFF,TGTGCCAGCAGCGTAGGAGGTCCCGGGGAGCTGTTTTTT
TRBJ2-7,TRBV5-6,-,few,CASSLVQGRYEQYF,TGTGCCAGCAGCTTGGTGCAGGGCCGTTACGAGCAGTACTTC
TRBJ1-4,TRBV12-3/TRBV12-4,-,few,CAAGTNEKLFF,TGTGCGGCAGGGACTAATGAAAAACTGTTTTTT
TRBJ1-2,TRBV12-3/TRBV12-4,-,few,CASSLGTLAYGYTF,TGTGCCAGCAGTTTGGGCACATTAGCCTATGGCTACACCTTC
TRBJ2-3,TRBV6-6,TRBD2,-,CASSYEFPSGTPFGDTQYF,TGTGCCAGCAGTTATGAGTTTCCTAGCGGAACACCCTTCGGAGATACGCAGTATTTT
TRBJ2-1,TRBV4-2,-,-,CASSQVRDNEQFF,TGTGCCAGCAGCCAAGTCCGGGACAATGAGCAGTTCTTC
TRBJ1-1,TRBV15,-,-,CATSRDGEGYTEAFF,TGTGCCACCAGCAGAGATGGGGAGGGGTACACTGAAGCTTTCTTT
TRBJ1-1,TRBV4-2,TRBD1,few,CASSQRGAGGTEAFF,TGTGCCAGCAGCCAAAGGGGCGCAGGGGGCACTGAAGCTTTCTTT
TRBJ1-5,TRBV4-3,-,-,CASSQDRSGNQPQHF,TGCGCCAGCAGCCAAGATCGGTCAGGGAATCAGCCCCAGCATTTT
TRBJ2-3,TRBV5-1,-,-,CASSLGWNTDTQYF,TGCGCCAGCAGCTTGGGGTGGAACACAGATACGCAGTATTTT
TRBJ2-5,TRBV20-1,TRBD2,-,CSAPPGLVGETQYF,TGCAGTGCTCCCCCGGGACTAGTAGGGGAGACCCAGTACTTC
TRBJ2-5,TRBV7-2,TRBD2,-,CASSFLAGGETQYF,TGTGCCAGCAGCTTTCTAGCGGGAGGAGAGACCCAGTACTTC
TRBJ1-1,TRBV12-3/TRBV12-4,-,few,CASSLRHMNTEAFF,TGTGCCAGCAGTTTGCGACACATGAACACTGAAGCTTTCTTT
TRBJ1-5,TRBV6-5,-,once,CASRFQGPNQPQHF,TGTGCCAGCAGATTCCAGGGACCCAATCAGCCCCAGCATTTT
TRBJ1-4,TRBV13,TRBD1,-,CASSSYDRGDEKLFF,TGTGCCAGCAGCTCTTACGACAGGGGAGATGAAAAACTGTTTTTT
TRBJ1-2,TRBV20-1,-,-,CSVPRGYTF,TGCAGTGTTCCACGGGGCTACACCTTC
TRBJ2-1,TRBV29-1,TRBD1,few,CSARDSWSSYNEQFF,TGCAGCGCACGGGACAGTTGGAGCTCCTACAATGAGCAGTTCTTC
TRBJ1-1,TRBV7-9,TRBD1,-,CASSRRTGEDFF,TGTGCCAGCAGCCGCCGGACAGGGGAGGATTTCTTT
TRBJ2-2,TRBV20-1,-,-,CSARDWTKNTGELFF,TGCAGTGCTAGAGATTGGACTAAAAACACCGGGGAGCTGTTTTTT
TRBJ2-7,TRBV4-1,-,few,CASSQDPSDEQYF,TGCGCCAGCAGCCAAGATCCTAGCGACGAGCAGTACTTC
TRBJ2-2,TRBV6-2/TRBV6-3,TRBD2,-,CASSYTSGIPGELFF,TGTGCCAGCAGTTACACTAGCGGGATTCCCGGGGAGCTGTTTTTT
TRBJ2-5,TRBV2,-,few,CASSEAARIRGETQYF,TGTGCCAGCTCCGAGGCGGCCAGGATCAGAGGGGAGACCCAGTACTTC
TRBJ2-2,TRBV24-1,-,-,CATSDPGKNTGELFF,TGTGCCACCAGTGACCCCGGCAAGAACACCGGGGAGCTGTTTTTT
TRBJ1-5,TRBV12-3/TRBV12-4,TRBD1,few,CASRARDRGGHQPQHF,TGTGCCAGCAGGGCCCGGGACAGGGGTGGTCATCAGCCCCAGCATTTT
TRBJ1-3,TRBV28,TRBD1,-,CASSRTGPILQSGNTIYF,TGTGCCAGTTCGAGGACAGGACCAATTCTACAAAGTGGAAACACCATATATTTT
TRBJ1-5,TRBV19,-,few,CASSIFRFRAEINQPQHF,TGTGCCAGTAGTATATTCAGGTTCAGGGCAGAGATTAATCAGCCCCAGCATTTT
TRBJ1-2,TRBV3-1,-,many,CASSQDWGGRYGYTF,TGTGCCAGCAGCCAAGATTGGGGGGGACGGTATGGCTACACCTTC
TRBJ2-1,TRBV4-3,TRBD2,few,CASSQDPGAGRSNEQFF,TGCGCCAGCAGCCAGGACCCGGGAGCGGGGCGAAGCAATGAGCAGTTCTTC
TRBJ1-6,TRBV7-8,-,few,CASSFLLGGILNSPLHF,TGTGCCAGCAGCTTCCTACTTGGGGGCATCCTAAATTCACCCCTCCACTTT
TRBJ1-5,TRBV20-1,-,few,CSAAINQPQHF,TGCAGTGCCGCGATAAATCAGCCCCAGCATTTT
TRBJ1-2,TRBV4-1,TRBD1,-,CVSSPLWTGYYGYTF,TGCGTCAGCAGCCCTTTATGGACAGGGTATTACGGCTACACCTTC